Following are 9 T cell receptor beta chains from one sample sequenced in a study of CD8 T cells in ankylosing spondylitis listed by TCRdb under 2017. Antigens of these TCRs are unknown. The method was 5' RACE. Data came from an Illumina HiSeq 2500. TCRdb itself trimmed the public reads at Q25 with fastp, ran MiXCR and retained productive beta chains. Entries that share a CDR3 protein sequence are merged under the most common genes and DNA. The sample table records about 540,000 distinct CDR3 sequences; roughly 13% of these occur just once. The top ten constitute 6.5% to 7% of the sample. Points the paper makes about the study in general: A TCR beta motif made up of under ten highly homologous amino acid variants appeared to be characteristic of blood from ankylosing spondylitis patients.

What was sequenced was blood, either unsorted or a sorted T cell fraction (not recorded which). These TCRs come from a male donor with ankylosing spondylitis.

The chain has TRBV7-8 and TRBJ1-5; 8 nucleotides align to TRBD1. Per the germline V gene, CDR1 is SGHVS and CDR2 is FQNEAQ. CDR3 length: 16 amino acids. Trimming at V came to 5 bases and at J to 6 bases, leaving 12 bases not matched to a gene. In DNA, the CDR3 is TGTGCCAGCAGCCCAGGCAGGACAGGGTTTGGTCAGCCCCAGCATTTT. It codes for CASSPGRTGFGQPQHF.

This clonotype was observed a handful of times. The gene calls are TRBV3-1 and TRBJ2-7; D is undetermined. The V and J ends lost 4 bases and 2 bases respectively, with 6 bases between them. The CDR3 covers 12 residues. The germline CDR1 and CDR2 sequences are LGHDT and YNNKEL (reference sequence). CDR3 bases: TGTGCCAGCAGCCGAGGTACCTACGAGCAGTACGTC. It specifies CASSRGTYEQYV.

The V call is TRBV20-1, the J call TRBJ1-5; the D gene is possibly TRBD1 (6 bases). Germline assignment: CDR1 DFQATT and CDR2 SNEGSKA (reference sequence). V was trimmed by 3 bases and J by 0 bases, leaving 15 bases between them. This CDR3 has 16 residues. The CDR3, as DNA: TGCAGTGCTAGCGGACAGAGCCCTTATAGCAATCAGCCCCAGCATTTT. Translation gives CSASGQSPYSNQPQHF.

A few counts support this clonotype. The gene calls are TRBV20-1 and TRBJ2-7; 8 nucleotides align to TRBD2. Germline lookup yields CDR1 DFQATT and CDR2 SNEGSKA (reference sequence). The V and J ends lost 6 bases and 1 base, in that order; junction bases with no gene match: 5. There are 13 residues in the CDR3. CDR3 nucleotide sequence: TGCAGTGCGAGTAGCGGGACATCCTACGAGCAGTACGTC. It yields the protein CSASSGTSYEQYV.

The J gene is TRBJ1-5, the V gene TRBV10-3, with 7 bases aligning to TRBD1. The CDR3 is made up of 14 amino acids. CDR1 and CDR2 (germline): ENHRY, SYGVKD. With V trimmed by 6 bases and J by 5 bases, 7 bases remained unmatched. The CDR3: CAISSQGEYQPQHF. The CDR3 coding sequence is TGTGCCATCAGCTCTCAGGGGGAGTATCAGCCCCAGCATTTT.

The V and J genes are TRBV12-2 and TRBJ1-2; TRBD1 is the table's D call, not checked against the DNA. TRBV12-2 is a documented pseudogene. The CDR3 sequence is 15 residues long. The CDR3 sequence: CASRLERGTPKGYTF. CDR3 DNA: TGTGCAAGTCGCTTAGAAAGGGGGACGCCCAAAGGCTACACCTTC.

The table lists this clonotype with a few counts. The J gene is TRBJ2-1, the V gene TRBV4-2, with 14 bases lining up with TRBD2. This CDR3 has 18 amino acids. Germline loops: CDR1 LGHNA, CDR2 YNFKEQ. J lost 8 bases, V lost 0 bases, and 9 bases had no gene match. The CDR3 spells CASSQDGTSGSRGHEQFF. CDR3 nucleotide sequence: TGTGCCAGCAGCCAAGATGGGACTAGCGGGAGTCGAGGACATGAGCAGTTCTTC.

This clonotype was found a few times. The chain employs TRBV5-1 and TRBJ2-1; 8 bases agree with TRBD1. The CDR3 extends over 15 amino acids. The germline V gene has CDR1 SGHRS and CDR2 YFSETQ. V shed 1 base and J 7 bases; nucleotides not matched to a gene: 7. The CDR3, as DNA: TGCGCCAGCAGCTTGAGGCAGGGGGCTGGAAATGAGCAGTTCTTC. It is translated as CASSLRQGAGNEQFF.

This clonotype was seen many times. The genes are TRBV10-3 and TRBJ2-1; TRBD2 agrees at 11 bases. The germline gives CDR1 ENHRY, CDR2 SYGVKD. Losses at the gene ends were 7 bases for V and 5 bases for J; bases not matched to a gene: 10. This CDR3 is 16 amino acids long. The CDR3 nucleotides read TGTGCCATCAAGGGCAGACTAGCGGGGACGCACAATGAGCAGTTCTTC. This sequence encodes CAIKGRLAGTHNEQFF.